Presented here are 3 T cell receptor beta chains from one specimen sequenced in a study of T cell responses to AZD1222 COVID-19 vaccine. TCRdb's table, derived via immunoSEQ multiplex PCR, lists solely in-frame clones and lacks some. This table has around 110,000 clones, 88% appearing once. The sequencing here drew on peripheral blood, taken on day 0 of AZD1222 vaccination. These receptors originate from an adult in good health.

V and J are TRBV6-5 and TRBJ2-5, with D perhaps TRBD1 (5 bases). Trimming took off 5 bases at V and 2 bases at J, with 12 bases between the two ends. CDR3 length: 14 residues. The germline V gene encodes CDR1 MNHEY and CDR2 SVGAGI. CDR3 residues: CASSRGHPQETQYF. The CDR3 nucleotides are TGTGCCAGCAGTAGAGGACACCCTCAAGAGACCCAGTACTTC.

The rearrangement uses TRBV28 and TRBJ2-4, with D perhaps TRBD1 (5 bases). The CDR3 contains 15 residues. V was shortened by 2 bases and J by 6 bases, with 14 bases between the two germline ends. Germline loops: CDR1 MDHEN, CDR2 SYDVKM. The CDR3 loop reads CASSLNGLGANIQYF. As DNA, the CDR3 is TGTGCCAGCAGTTTAAATGGGTTAGGGGCAAACATTCAGTACTTC.

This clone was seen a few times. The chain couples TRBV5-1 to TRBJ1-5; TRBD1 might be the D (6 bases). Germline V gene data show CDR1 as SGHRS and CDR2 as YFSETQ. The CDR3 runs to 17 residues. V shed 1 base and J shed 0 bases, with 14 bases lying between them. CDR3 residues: CASSLRDTGNSNQPQHF. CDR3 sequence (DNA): TGCGCCAGCAGCTTGCGGGATACAGGGAATAGCAATCAGCCCCAGCATTTT.